This is a list of T cell receptor beta chains from one sample in a study of identifying expanded T cells in peripheral blood. Only in-frame clones appear in the TCRdb table, and some are missing; sequencing was by immunoSEQ multiplex PCR. In the table there are under 130,000 clones, around nine tenths of which are singletons. Sequenced material: blood. These receptors all come from a person aged 18 to 75 in good health. The CDR3 runs from the conserved cysteine through the conserved F or W. The D gene is left open where the match is weak. A row's size may be missing; if present it is once, few, many or a size class.

V gene	D gene	J gene	clone size	CDR3 DNA	CDR3 protein
TRBV13	.	TRBJ2-7	.	TGTGCCAGCAGCTCCCCGTTACGGGACGGGCCTTCCTACGAGCAGTACTTC	CASSSPLRDGPSYEQYF
TRBV20-1	.	TRBJ1-2	.	TGCAGTGCTGGGAGTCCGGCTGGCTACACCTTC	CSAGSPAGYTF
TRBV7-8	.	TRBJ2-1	.	TGTGCCAGCAGCTTAGGGCGAGGGGAACTCGATGAGCAGTTCTTC	CASSLGRGELDEQFF
TRBV6-6	.	TRBJ1-5	.	TGTGCCAGCAGTTCCCCGCACAATCAGCCCCAGCATTTT	CASSSPHNQPQHF
TRBV6-5	.	TRBJ1-2	.	TGTGCCAGCAGTTACTCGTCGGGCAGTGTTAACTATGGCTACACCTTC	CASSYSSGSVNYGYTF
TRBV19	TRBD1	TRBJ1-2	.	TGTGCCAGTAGTACTGACAGGGGCCTAACCTATGGCTACACCTTC	CASSTDRGLTYGYTF
TRBV2	TRBD2	TRBJ2-5	.	TGTGCCAGTAAGGGACTAGCGGGGGCCCAAGAGACCCAGTACTTC	CASKGLAGAQETQYF
TRBV4-1	.	TRBJ1-6	.	TGCGCCAGCAGCCCCGTGGGACCTCTCGGCGATTCACCCCTCCACTTT	CASSPVGPLGDSPLHF
TRBV9	.	TRBJ1-4	.	TGTGCCAGCAGCGTAAGGGCAACTAATGAAAAACTGTTTTTT	CASSVRATNEKLFF
TRBV7-9	TRBD1	TRBJ1-1	.	TGTGCCAGCAGCCTTACGACAGGGGCCGCCGGGGCGACTGAAGCTTTCTTT	CASSLTTGAAGATEAFF
TRBV9	.	TRBJ2-5	.	TGTGCCAGCAGCGTCGAGGTACAAGAGACCCAGTACTTC	CASSVEVQETQYF
TRBV4-1	.	TRBJ1-2	.	TGCGCCAGCAGCCAAGATACCGAACATGGCTATGGCTACACCTTC	CASSQDTEHGYGYTF
TRBV18	.	TRBJ2-3	.	TGTGCCAGCTCCCCCTCCGGGGATACGCAGTATTTT	CASSPSGDTQYF
TRBV2	.	TRBJ1-1	.	TGTGCCAGCAGCCCCCCGGGAGGGGAGTTAGGAGCTTTCTTT	CASSPPGGELGAFF
TRBV5-1	.	TRBJ2-3	.	TGCGCCAGCAGCTTGGGACGCTCTAGCACAGATACGCAGTATTTT	CASSLGRSSTDTQYF
TRBV10-1	.	TRBJ2-7	.	TGCGCCAGCAGTGAGAGGGCCTCGGAGCAGTACTTC	CASSERASEQYF
TRBV2	TRBD1	TRBJ2-4	few	TGTGCCAGCAGTGGGGCAGGGGGAGACATTCAGTACTTC	CASSGAGGDIQYF
TRBV5-4	.	TRBJ2-7	.	TGTGCCAGCAGCCGGGACGGGGTCGGGCCCTACGAGCAGTACTTC	CASSRDGVGPYEQYF
TRBV5-4	TRBD1	TRBJ2-5	once	TGTGCCAGCAGTTACGGGACAGAGGCGGCCCAGTACTTC	CASSYGTEAAQYF
TRBV28	TRBD1	TRBJ1-5	few	TGTGCCAGCAGGGGACAGGGGGGTCAGCCCCAGCATTTT	CASRGQGGQPQHF